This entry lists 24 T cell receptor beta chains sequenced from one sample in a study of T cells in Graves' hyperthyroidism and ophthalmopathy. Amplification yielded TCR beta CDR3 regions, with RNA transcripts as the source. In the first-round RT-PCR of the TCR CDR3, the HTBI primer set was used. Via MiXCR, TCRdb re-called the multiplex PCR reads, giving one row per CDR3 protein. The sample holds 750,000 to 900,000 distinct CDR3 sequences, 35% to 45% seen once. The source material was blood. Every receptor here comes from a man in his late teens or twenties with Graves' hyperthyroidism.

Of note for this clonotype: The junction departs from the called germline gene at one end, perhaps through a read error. Written as DNA, the CDR3 is TGTGCCAGCACCACCGACTGGGCATGGAATTCACTCCTCCACTTT. Residues: CASTTDWAWNSLLHF. The chain carries TRBV6-2 or TRBV6-3 and TRBJ1-6; D unclear. This CDR3 is built from 15 residues. The germline V gene has CDR1 MNHEY and CDR2 SVGEGT.

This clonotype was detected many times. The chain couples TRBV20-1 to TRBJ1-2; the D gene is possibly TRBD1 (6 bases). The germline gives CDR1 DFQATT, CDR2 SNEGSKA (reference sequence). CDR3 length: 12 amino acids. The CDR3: CRPGGQNYGYTF. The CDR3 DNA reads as TGCAGACCTGGAGGACAGAACTATGGCTACACCTTC.

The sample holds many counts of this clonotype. The CDR3 nucleotides read TGTGCCAGCAGACTCATACTAGCGACCCAAGAGACCCAGTACTTC. It encodes CASRLILATQETQYF. The J gene is TRBJ2-5, the V gene TRBV2, with 7 bases that match TRBD2. The ends lost 6 bases at V and 1 base at J; junction bases unmatched: 8. CDR1 SNHLY and CDR2 FYNNEI come from the germline V gene. CDR3 length: 15 amino acids.

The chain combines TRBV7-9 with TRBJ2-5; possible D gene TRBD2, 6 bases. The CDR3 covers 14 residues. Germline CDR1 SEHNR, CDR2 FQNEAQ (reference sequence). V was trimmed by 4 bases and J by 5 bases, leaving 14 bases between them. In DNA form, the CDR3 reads TGTGCCAGCAGCTCGGCTAGCGATTTGGAGACCCAGTACTTC. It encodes CASSSASDLETQYF. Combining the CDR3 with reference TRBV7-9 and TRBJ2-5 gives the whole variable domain DTGVSQNPRHKITKRGQNVTFRCDPISEHNRLYWYRQTLGQGPEFLTYFQNEAQLEKSRLLSDRFSAERPKGSFSTLEIQRTEQGDSAMYLCASSSASDLETQYFGPGTRLLVL.

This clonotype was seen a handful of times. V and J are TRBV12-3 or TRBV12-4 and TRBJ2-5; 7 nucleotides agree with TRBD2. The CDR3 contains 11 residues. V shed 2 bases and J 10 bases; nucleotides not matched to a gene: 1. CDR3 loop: CASSLTGGQYF. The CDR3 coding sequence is TGTGCCAGCAGTTTAACGGGGGGCCAGTACTTC.

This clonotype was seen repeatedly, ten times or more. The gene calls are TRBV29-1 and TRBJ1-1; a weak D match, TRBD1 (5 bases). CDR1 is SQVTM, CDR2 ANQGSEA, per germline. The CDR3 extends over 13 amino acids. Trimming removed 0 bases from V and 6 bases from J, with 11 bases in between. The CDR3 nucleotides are TGCAGCGTTGAAGATGCAGGGAAGTCTGAAGCTTTCTTT. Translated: CSVEDAGKSEAFF.

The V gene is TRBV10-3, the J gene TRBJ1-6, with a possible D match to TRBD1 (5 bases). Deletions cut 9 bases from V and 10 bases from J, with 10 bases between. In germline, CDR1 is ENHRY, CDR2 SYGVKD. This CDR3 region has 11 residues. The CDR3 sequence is CAIGVNSPLHF. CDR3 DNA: TGTGCCATAGGGGTCAACTCACCCCTCCACTTT.

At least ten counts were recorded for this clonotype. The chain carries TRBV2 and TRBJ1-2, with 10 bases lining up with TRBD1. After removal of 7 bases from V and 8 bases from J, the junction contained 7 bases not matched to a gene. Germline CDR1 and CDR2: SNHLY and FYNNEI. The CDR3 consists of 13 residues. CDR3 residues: CASKWGTGDGYTF. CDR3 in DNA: TGTGCCAGCAAGTGGGGGACAGGGGACGGCTACACCTTC.

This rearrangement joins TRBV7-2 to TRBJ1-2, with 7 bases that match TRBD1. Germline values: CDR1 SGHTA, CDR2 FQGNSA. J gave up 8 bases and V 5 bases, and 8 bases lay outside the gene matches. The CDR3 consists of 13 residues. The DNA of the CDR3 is TGTGCCAGCAGCCCAGGGGGGGCAGACGGCTACACCTTC. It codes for CASSPGGADGYTF.

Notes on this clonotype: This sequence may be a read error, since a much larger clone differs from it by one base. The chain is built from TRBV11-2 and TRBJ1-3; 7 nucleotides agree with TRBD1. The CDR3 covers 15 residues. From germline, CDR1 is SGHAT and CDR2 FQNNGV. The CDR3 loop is CPSSSGTVSGNTIYF. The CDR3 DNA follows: TGTCCCAGCAGCTCAGGGACAGTCTCTGGAAACACCATATATTTT. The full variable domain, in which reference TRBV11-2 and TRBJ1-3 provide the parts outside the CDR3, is EAGVAQSPRYKIIEKRQSVAFWCNPISGHATLYWYQQILGQGPKLLIQFQNNGVVDDSQLPKDRFSAERLKGVDSTLKIQPAKLEDSAVYLCPSSSGTVSGNTIYFGEGSWLTVV.

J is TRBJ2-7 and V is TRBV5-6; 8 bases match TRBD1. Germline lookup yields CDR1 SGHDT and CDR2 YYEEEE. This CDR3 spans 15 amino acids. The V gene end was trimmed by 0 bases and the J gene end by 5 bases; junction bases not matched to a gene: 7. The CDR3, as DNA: TGTGCCAGCAGCTTGGCTGGACAGGGTATGAACGAGCAGTACTTC. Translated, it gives CASSLAGQGMNEQYF. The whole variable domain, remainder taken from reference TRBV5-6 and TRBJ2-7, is DAGVTQSPTHLIKTRGQQVTLRCSPKSGHDTVSWYQQALGQGPQFIFQYYEEEERQRGNFPDRFSGHQFPNYSSELNVNALLLGDSALYLCASSLAGQGMNEQYFGPGTRLTVT.

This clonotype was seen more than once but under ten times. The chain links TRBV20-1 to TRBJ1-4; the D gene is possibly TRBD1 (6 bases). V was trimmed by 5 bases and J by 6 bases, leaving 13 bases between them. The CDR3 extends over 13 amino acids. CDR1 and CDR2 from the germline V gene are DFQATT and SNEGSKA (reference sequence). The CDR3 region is CSARGTPDEKLFF. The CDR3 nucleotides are TGCAGTGCTCGCGGGACACCGGATGAAAAACTGTTTTTT.

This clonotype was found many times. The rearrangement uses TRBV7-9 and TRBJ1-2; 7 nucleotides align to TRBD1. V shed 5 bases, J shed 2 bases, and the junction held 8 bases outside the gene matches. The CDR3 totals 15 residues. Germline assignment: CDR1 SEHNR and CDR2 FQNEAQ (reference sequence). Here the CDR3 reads CASSSVTGLNYGYTF. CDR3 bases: TGTGCCAGCAGCAGCGTGACAGGGTTGAACTATGGCTACACCTTC.

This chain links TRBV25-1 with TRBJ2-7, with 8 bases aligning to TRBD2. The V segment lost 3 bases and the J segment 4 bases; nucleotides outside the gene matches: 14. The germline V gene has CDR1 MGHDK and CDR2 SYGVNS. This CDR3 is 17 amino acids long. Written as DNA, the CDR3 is TGTGCCAGCAGTGATCCTTCCCCCGGGAGCGGGAGTTACGAGCAGTACTTC. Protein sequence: CASSDPSPGSGSYEQYF.

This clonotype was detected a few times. CDR3 DNA sequence: TGTGCCAGCAGCTTAGAAGGGTTCGAGTACGAGCAGTACTTC. Protein product: CASSLEGFEYEQYF. The genes are TRBV13 and TRBJ2-7; D is unclear. The CDR3 contains 14 residues. V lost 1 base, J lost 4 bases, and 11 bases lay in between. Germline CDR1 is PRHDT and CDR2 is FYEKMQ (reference sequence).

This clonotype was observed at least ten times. The CDR3 region is CASSLDDSRTYEQYF. CDR3 nucleotides: TGTGCCAGCAGCTTAGACGATTCAAGGACCTACGAGCAGTACTTC. The chain combines TRBV7-2 with TRBJ2-7; D is unresolved. The CDR3 consists of 15 residues. The ends were cut back, 1 base at V and 2 bases at J, with 12 bases in the middle. Germline V lookup: CDR1 SGHTA, CDR2 FQGNSA.

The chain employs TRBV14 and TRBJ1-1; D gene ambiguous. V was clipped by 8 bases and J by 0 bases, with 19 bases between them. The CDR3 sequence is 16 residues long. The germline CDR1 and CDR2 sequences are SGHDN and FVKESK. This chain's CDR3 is CASSPLDSALNTEAFF. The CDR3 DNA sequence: TGTGCCAGCTCACCACTGGACTCGGCGTTGAACACTGAAGCTTTCTTT. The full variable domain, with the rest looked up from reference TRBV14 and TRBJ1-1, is EAGVTQFPSHSVIEKGQTVTLRCDPISGHDNLYWYRRVMGKEIKFLLHFVKESKQDESGMPNNRFLAERTGGTYSTLKVQPAELEDSGVYFCASSPLDSALNTEAFFGQGTRLTVV.

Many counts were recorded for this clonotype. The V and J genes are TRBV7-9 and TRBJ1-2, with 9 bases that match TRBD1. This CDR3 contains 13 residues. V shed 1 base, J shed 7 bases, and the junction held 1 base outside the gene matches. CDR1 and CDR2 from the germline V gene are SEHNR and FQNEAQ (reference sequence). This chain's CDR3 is CASSLGTGAGYTF. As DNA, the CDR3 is TGTGCCAGCAGCTTAGGGACAGGGGCTGGCTACACCTTC.

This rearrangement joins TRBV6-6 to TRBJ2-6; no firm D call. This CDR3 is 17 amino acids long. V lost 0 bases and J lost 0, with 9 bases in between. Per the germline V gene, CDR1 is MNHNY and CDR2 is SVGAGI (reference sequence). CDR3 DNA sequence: TGTGCCAGCAGTTACTCGCCAGTTTCCTCTGGGGCCAACGTCCTGACTTTC. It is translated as CASSYSPVSSGANVLTF.

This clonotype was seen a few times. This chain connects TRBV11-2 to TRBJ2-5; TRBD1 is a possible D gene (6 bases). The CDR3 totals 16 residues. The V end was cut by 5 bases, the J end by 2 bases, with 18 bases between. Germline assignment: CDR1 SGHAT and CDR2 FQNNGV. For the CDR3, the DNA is TGTGCCAGCAGCCCGGGGCGGTACAGGGATCAAGAGACCCAGTACTTC. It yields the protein CASSPGRYRDQETQYF. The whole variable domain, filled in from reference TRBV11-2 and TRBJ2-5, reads EAGVAQSPRYKIIEKRQSVAFWCNPISGHATLYWYQQILGQGPKLLIQFQNNGVVDDSQLPKDRFSAERLKGVDSTLKIQPAKLEDSAVYLCASSPGRYRDQETQYFGPGTRLLVL.

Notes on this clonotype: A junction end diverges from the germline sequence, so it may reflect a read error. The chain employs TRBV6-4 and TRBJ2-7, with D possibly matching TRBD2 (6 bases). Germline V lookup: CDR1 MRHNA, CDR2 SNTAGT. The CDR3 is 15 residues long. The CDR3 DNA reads TGTGCCAGCAGTTACTCTCTAGCGCAAGTCTACGAGCAGTACTTC. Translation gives CASSYSLAQVYEQYF.

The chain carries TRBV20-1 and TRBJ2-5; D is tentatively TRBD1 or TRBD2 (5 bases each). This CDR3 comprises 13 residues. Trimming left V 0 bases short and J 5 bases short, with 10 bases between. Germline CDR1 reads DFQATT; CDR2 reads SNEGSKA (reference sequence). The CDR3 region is CSARDGREETQYF. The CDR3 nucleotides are TGCAGTGCTAGAGATGGCAGGGAGGAGACCCAGTACTTC.

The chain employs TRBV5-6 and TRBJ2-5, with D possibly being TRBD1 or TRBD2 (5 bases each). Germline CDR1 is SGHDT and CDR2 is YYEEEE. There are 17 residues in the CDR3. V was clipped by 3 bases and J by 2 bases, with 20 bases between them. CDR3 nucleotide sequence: TGTGCCAGCAGCTCACGAGGGACCGACGGGTGGCAAGAGACCCAGTACTTC. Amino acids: CASSSRGTDGWQETQYF.

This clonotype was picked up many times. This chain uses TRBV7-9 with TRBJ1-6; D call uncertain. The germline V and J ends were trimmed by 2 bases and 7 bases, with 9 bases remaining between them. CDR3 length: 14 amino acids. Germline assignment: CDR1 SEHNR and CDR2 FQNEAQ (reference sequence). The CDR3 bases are TGTGCCAGCAGCTTAACAGCGCCCAATTCACCCCTCCACTTT. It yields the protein CASSLTAPNSPLHF.